Here is one T cell receptor (beta chain) with its context. The source of the sample is a study of blood T cell repertoires in COVID-19. Donors in Cohort 3 who had recovered were those with two negative PCRs, healthcare professional clearance, or resolution of their symptoms. Sequencing used immunoSEQ multiplex PCR; TCRdb keeps in-frame clones, though not all of them. The sample holds roughly 330,000 clones; around 87% are singletons and the top ten take approximately 5%. The CDR3 loop spans 15 amino acids. Germline CDR1 reads SGHTA; CDR2 reads FQGNSA. V shed 3 bases and J shed 1 base, with 12 bases lying between them.

Sequenced material: PBMCs or T cells enriched from blood (not recorded which). The sequence was obtained from a young woman who had recovered from COVID-19. The chain joins TRBV7-2 to TRBJ1-2, with D tentatively TRBD1 (5 bases). The CDR3 sequence: CASSFRTGFNYGYTF. The CDR3, as DNA: TGTGCCAGCAGCTTTCGAACAGGTTTTAACTATGGCTACACCTTC.